Each of the 29 T cell receptor beta chains below was sequenced from the same sample in a study of control samples from healthy donors and cancer patients. The assay was immunoSEQ multiplex PCR, and TCRdb's table has in-frame clones only and misses some. The table lists about 110,000 clones, 90% of them singletons. The sample was blood. Receptor source: a human donor in good health. The donor label of this sample is uncertain.

This clone was counted once. The same CDR3 is also encoded by other DNA sequences in this sample. This chain joins TRBV11-2 and TRBJ1-5; the D gene is possibly TRBD1 (5 bases). Germline lookup yields CDR1 SGHAT and CDR2 FQNNGV. The CDR3 has 14 residues. The ends were cut back, 0 bases at V and 6 bases at J, with 9 bases in the middle. The DNA for the CDR3 is TGTGCCAGCAGCTTAGACAGGGTGGGTCAGCCCCAGCATTTT. Translation gives CASSLDRVGQPQHF. The variable domain in full, completed from reference TRBV11-2 and TRBJ1-5, reads EAGVAQSPRYKIIEKRQSVAFWCNPISGHATLYWYQQILGQGPKLLIQFQNNGVVDDSQLPKDRFSAERLKGVDSTLKIQPAKLEDSAVYLCASSLDRVGQPQHFGDGTRLSIL.

The chain is built from TRBV14 and TRBJ2-1, with a weak D call TRBD2 (5 bases). The CDR3 is made up of 16 amino acids. Trimming stripped 5 bases from V and 7 bases from J, with 21 bases between. Germline CDR1 and CDR2: SGHDN and FVKESK. The CDR3 spells CASSKLRTGMGNEQFF. CDR3 nucleotides: TGTGCCAGCAGCAAGCTCAGAACGGGGATGGGGAATGAGCAGTTCTTC.

Regarding this clone: The junction departs from the called germline gene at one end, perhaps through a read error. Other DNA sequences from this sample encode an identical CDR3 as well. The chain links TRBV19 to TRBJ1-6; a weak D match, TRBD1 (6 bases). The V gene's germline CDR1 is LNHDA and CDR2 SQIVND (reference sequence). There are 16 residues in the CDR3. The CDR3 loop is CASSMITRGTNSPLHF. In DNA form, the CDR3 reads TGTGCCAGTAGTATGATAACCCGGGGGACAAATTCGCCCCTCCACTTT.

The rearrangement joins TRBV7-9 to TRBJ2-3, with 11 bases matching TRBD1. Germline CDR1 SEHNR, CDR2 FQNEAQ (reference sequence). V gave up 7 bases and J gave up 4 bases; unmatched junction bases: 1. The CDR3 loop spans 13 amino acids. The CDR3 loop reads CASTGQGADTQYF. In DNA, the CDR3 is TGTGCCAGCACGGGACAGGGGGCAGATACGCAGTATTTT.

This chain links TRBV10-2 with TRBJ2-3, with 9 bases lining up with TRBD1. Trimming removed 3 bases from V and 4 bases from J; junction bases left unmatched: 8. This CDR3 comprises 16 residues. Germline V lookup: CDR1 WSHSY, CDR2 SAAADI. As DNA, the CDR3 is TGCGCCAGCAGTGAAGGGACAGGGCCATATCCAGATACGCAGTATTTT. It yields the protein CASSEGTGPYPDTQYF.

The chain has TRBV3-1 (or the pseudogene TRBV3-2) and TRBJ2-2; tentative D call: TRBD2 (5 bases). Germline lookup yields CDR1 LGHDT and CDR2 YNNKEL (reference sequence). Trimming took 4 bases from V and 4 from J, leaving 13 bases between them. The CDR3 length is 15 residues. In DNA, the CDR3 is TGTGCCAGCAGCCGCCGACTTAGCGTCACCGGGGAGCTGTTTTTT. Translated: CASSRRLSVTGELFF.

V usage is TRBV5-6 and J usage is TRBJ1-2; D remains ambiguous. The CDR3 runs to 12 residues. V lost 3 bases, J lost 5 bases, and 8 bases lay in between. Germline CDR1 SGHDT, CDR2 YYEEEE. The CDR3 loop is CASSSRSYGYTF. Written as DNA, the CDR3 is TGTGCCAGCAGCTCCAGGTCTTATGGCTACACCTTC.

This chain joins TRBV5-1 and TRBJ1-5; TRBD1 agrees at 10 bases. CDR3 size: 15 residues. J gave up 4 bases and V 4 bases, and 5 bases lay outside the gene matches. Germline V gene data show CDR1 as SGHRS and CDR2 as YFSETQ. The CDR3 DNA reads TGCGCCAGCAGCCTTGGACAGGGGGGAAATCAGCCCCAGCATTTT. It encodes CASSLGQGGNQPQHF.

The chain recombines TRBV7-7 with TRBJ2-5, with 7 bases identical to TRBD1. Trimming at V came to 4 bases and at J to 7 bases, leaving 9 bases not matched to a gene. The CDR3 length is 14 residues. Per germline, CDR1 SSHAT and CDR2 FNYEAQ (reference sequence). The CDR3: CASSSPGQKGTQYF. The CDR3 DNA sequence: TGTGCCAGCAGCTCCCCGGGACAGAAGGGGACCCAGTACTTC. Using reference TRBV7-7 and TRBJ2-5 for the parts outside the CDR3, the full variable domain is GAGVSQSPRYKVTKRGQDVTLRCDPISSHATLYWYQQALGQGPEFLTYFNYEAQPDKSGLPSDRFSAERPEGSISTLTIQRTEQRDSAMYRCASSSPGQKGTQYFGPGTRLLVL.

The V gene is TRBV5-6, the J gene TRBJ1-4; D gene uncertain. The CDR3 is 15 amino acids. The V gene lost 4 bases and the J gene lost 10 bases, with 20 bases spanning the gap. CDR1 is SGHDT, CDR2 YYEEEE, per germline. The CDR3 loop is CASSGRQLSLGKLFF. In DNA form, the CDR3 reads TGTGCCAGCAGCGGCCGGCAGCTCAGCCTTGGAAAACTGTTTTTT. Drawing the rest from reference TRBV5-6 and TRBJ1-4, the complete variable domain is DAGVTQSPTHLIKTRGQQVTLRCSPKSGHDTVSWYQQALGQGPQFIFQYYEEEERQRGNFPDRFSGHQFPNYSSELNVNALLLGDSALYLCASSGRQLSLGKLFFGSGTQLSVL.

This clone occurred once. This chain uses TRBV12-5 with TRBJ1-1, with D unresolved. This CDR3 contains 13 residues. CDR1 is LGHNT, CDR2 FRNRAP, per germline. Between the trimmed V and J ends, which lost 6 bases and 4 bases, there was a span of 12 bases. The CDR3 is CASGFRGFTEAFF. The CDR3, as DNA: TGTGCTAGTGGATTTCGGGGTTTCACTGAAGCTTTCTTT.

This clone was seen just once. The rearrangement joins TRBV7-2 to TRBJ1-2; a weak D match, TRBD1 (6 bases). Trimming took 5 bases from V and 4 from J, leaving 8 bases between them. The CDR3 runs to 12 residues. CDR1 and CDR2 from the germline V gene are SGHTA and FQGNSA. DNA of the CDR3: TGTGCCAGCAGCGCCAGGGGCTATGGCTACACCTTC. Protein sequence: CASSARGYGYTF.

This clone was observed a single time. V is TRBV14 and J is TRBJ2-3, with D possibly being TRBD2 (5 bases). The CDR3 runs 14 residues. The germline V and J ends were trimmed by 6 bases and 5 bases, with 15 bases remaining between them. Germline V CDR1 and CDR2: SGHDN, FVKESK. The CDR3 here is CASRTSSAGDTQYF. The CDR3 DNA sequence: TGTGCCAGCAGAACCTCTTCGGCGGGAGATACGCAGTATTTT.

The rearrangement links TRBV4-2 to TRBJ2-2; 7 nucleotides align to TRBD1. Germline V gene sequence: CDR1 LGHNA, CDR2 YNFKEQ. CDR3 length equals 16 residues. V shed 4 bases and J 2 bases; nucleotides not matched to a gene: 7. The CDR3 bases are TGTGCCAGCAGCCCCACAGGGGATCCTAACACCGGGGAGCTGTTTTTT. Protein sequence: CASSPTGDPNTGELFF.

This sequence joins TRBV5-8 and TRBJ2-6; D not certain. The germline V gene has CDR1 SGHTS and CDR2 YDEGEE. This CDR3 is built from 15 residues. Trimming left V 2 bases short and J 1 base short, with 7 bases between. This chain's CDR3 is CASSLSDSGANVLTF. CDR3 DNA sequence: TGTGCCAGCAGCTTAAGTGATTCTGGGGCCAACGTCCTGACTTTC.

V and J are TRBV6-5 and TRBJ1-6; tentatively, D is TRBD1 (5 bases). The CDR3 sequence is 12 residues long. CDR1 and CDR2 from the germline V gene are MNHEY and SVGAGI. V gave up 7 bases and J gave up 13 bases, with 14 bases separating them. The CDR3 protein is CASTAGTGPLHF. For the CDR3, the DNA is TGTGCCAGCACGGCAGGGACTGGCCCCCTCCACTTT.

The chain is built from TRBV19 and TRBJ1-2; 7 nucleotides agree with TRBD1. CDR3 size: 13 residues. In germline, CDR1 is LNHDA, CDR2 SQIVND (reference sequence). V gave up 10 bases and J gave up 2 bases; unmatched junction bases: 7. The CDR3 nucleotides are TGTGCCACCATGTCCAGGGGGAACTATGGCTACACCTTC. Amino acid sequence: CATMSRGNYGYTF.

The chain combines TRBV6-6 with TRBJ1-1; D might be TRBD1 (5 bases). The ends were cut back, 5 bases at V and 1 base at J, with 11 bases in the middle. CDR3 size: 14 residues. Germline V CDR1 and CDR2: MNHNY, SVGAGI (reference sequence). CDR3 DNA sequence: TGTGCCAGCAGTATGGTAGGGACGAACACTGAAGCTTTCTTT. Residues: CASSMVGTNTEAFF.

The chain has TRBV19 and TRBJ1-4, with D perhaps matching TRBD1 (5 bases). This CDR3 contains 15 residues. The germline gives CDR1 LNHDA, CDR2 SQIVND (reference sequence). V lost 6 bases, J lost 4 bases, and 15 bases lay in between. The CDR3 DNA reads TGTGCCAGTAGGGATAGTACGACAGTTAATGAAAAACTGTTTTTT. It translates to CASRDSTTVNEKLFF.

The chain links TRBV28 to TRBJ1-1; 9 nucleotides match TRBD1. V was clipped by 3 bases and J by 4 bases; unmatched bases: 6. The CDR3 has 15 amino acids. Germline assignment: CDR1 MDHEN and CDR2 SYDVKM. This chain's CDR3 is CASSFWGTGFTEAFF. The CDR3 nucleotides read TGTGCCAGCAGTTTTTGGGGGACAGGGTTCACTGAAGCTTTCTTT.

The gene calls are TRBV6-5 and TRBJ2-7; no firm D call. Trimming stripped 7 bases from V and 2 bases from J, with 12 bases between. The CDR3 runs to 13 residues. Germline CDR1 is MNHEY and CDR2 is SVGAGI. The CDR3 coding sequence is TGTGCCAGCATTAGTCTAACCACCTACGAGCAGTACTTC. This gives the protein CASISLTTYEQYF.

The rearrangement links TRBV15 to TRBJ2-7, with 7 positions matching TRBD1. V was clipped by 1 base and J by 1 base; unmatched bases: 4. There are 15 residues in the CDR3. The germline gives CDR1 LNHNV, CDR2 YYDKDF (reference sequence). The CDR3 coding sequence is TGTGCCACCAGCAGAGGAAGCAGGGGGTCCTACGAGCAGTACTTC. This sequence encodes CATSRGSRGSYEQYF.

This clone was observed once. V and J are TRBV7-6 and TRBJ2-7; either TRBD1 or TRBD2 may fit D (6 bases each). From germline, CDR1 is SGHVS and CDR2 FNYEAQ. CDR3 length: 17 residues. Trimming removed 3 bases from V and 0 bases from J, with 18 bases in between. The CDR3 sequence is CASSFHHEGGSSYEQYF. The CDR3 DNA follows: TGTGCCAGCAGCTTTCATCATGAAGGGGGGAGCTCCTACGAGCAGTACTTC.

V gene TRBV7-8 combines with J gene TRBJ1-2, with 7 bases aligning to TRBD1. CDR3 length: 15 amino acids. V was pared by 0 bases and J by 2 bases, with 3 bases of the junction left unmatched. The germline CDR1 and CDR2 sequences are SGHVS and FQNEAQ. The CDR3 region is CASSLATGPNYGYTF. The CDR3 region has the DNA TGTGCCAGCAGCTTAGCGACAGGGCCGAACTATGGCTACACCTTC.

This chain uses TRBV2 with TRBJ2-7; D not certain. Germline values: CDR1 SNHLY, CDR2 FYNNEI. The CDR3 consists of 12 residues. Deletions cut 7 bases from V and 1 base from J, with 8 bases between. CDR3 residues: CASMTFSYEQYF. The CDR3 bases are TGTGCCAGCATGACTTTTTCCTACGAGCAGTACTTC.

About this clone: This sample also contains other DNA sequences that code for the same CDR3. This chain uses TRBV5-1 with TRBJ2-7; 8 nucleotides agree with TRBD1. CDR1 is SGHRS, CDR2 YFSETQ, per germline. Unmatched junction bases numbered 7, after V lost 4 bases and J lost 4 bases. There are 14 residues in the CDR3. The CDR3: CASSQGTGGYEQYF. As DNA, the CDR3 is TGCGCCAGCAGCCAAGGGACAGGAGGATACGAGCAGTACTTC.

The chain couples TRBV19 to TRBJ2-7, with 11 positions matching TRBD1. The CDR3 has 16 residues. J gave up 2 bases and V 6 bases, and 9 bases lay outside the gene matches. CDR1 and CDR2 from the germline V gene are LNHDA and SQIVND (reference sequence). CDR3 amino acids: CASSRIGTGGPYEQYF. CDR3 in DNA: TGTGCCAGTAGCCGGATAGGGACAGGGGGTCCCTACGAGCAGTACTTC. Variable domain in full (rest from reference TRBV19 and TRBJ2-7): DGGITQSPKYLFRKEGQNVTLSCEQNLNHDAMYWYRQDPGQGLRLIYYSQIVNDFQKGDIAEGYSVSREKKESFPLTVTSAQKNPTAFYLCASSRIGTGGPYEQYFGPGTRLTVT.

The chain combines TRBV30 with TRBJ1-1; D unclear. V was clipped by 3 bases and J by 4 bases, with 3 bases between them. CDR3 size: 10 residues. The germline CDR1 and CDR2 sequences are GTSNPN and SVGIG (reference sequence). The CDR3 region has the DNA TGTGCCTGGAGGACCACTGAAGCTTTCTTT. Amino acids: CAWRTTEAFF.

The genes are TRBV19 and TRBJ1-2, with D unclear. The germline V gene encodes CDR1 LNHDA and CDR2 SQIVND (reference sequence). V lost 7 bases, J lost 5 bases, and 14 bases lay in between. This CDR3 has 13 amino acids. CDR3: CASTSLGLYGYTF. The CDR3 DNA reads TGTGCCAGTACGTCCCTTGGGTTGTATGGCTACACCTTC.